This paragraph reports one TCR beta chain. Its antigen is not identified. The CDR3 is made up of 13 amino acids. Germline CDR1 is LGHNA and CDR2 is YNFKEQ. V was cut by 5 bases and J by 1 base, with 9 bases left in between. This sample is drawn from a study of cytomegalovirus exposure and HLA in healthy donors. Study-level points and caveats: The study carried out a later analysis of TCR beta sequences. It associated some 15,000 of them with specific HLA alleles at a false discovery rate of 0.05.

Primers included in the PCR were 60 Vbeta and 13 Jbeta primers. The data were produced by immunoSEQ multiplex PCR, yet TCRdb's version contains in-frame clones alone and is incomplete. Among about 210,000 clones listed, around 84% were seen once. Material: PBMCs. The J gene is TRBJ2-7, the V gene TRBV4-2, with D unresolved. This sequence was found in a girl aged 2 to 9 in good health and CMV-seronegative. The CDR3 coding sequence is TGTGCCAGCAGCGAGTACGCTTCCTACGAGCAGTACTTC. This translates into CASSEYASYEQYF.